Detailed here is one T cell receptor (beta chain). The V and J ends lost 1 base and 6 bases, in that order; junction bases with no gene match: 5. Looked up from germline, CDR1 is KGHSH and CDR2 is LQKENI. This CDR3 spans 14 amino acids. The data belong to a study of blood T cell repertoires in COVID-19. Study details: Samples came from the United States, Italy and Spain, spanning acute and convalescent COVID-19. Sample material is recorded as cDNA or gDNA derived from T cells, B-cell-depleted T cells, or PBMCs.

In the original workflow: Estimation of nucleated cell counts was performed using reference gene primer amplification. Assay: immunoSEQ multiplex PCR; the TCRdb copy retains only in-frame clones and omits some. For V, J and clone size, that table is used; D and trimming come from the DNA. The data contain about 42,000 clones, about 88% of them singletons. The chain recombines TRBV18 with TRBJ1-2, with TRBD1 matching 7 bases. This clonotype was obtained from a human donor in a cohort sampled during active COVID-19. Sequencing was performed on peripheral blood. CDR3 loop: CASSPRTGEDGYTF. CDR3 DNA sequence: TGTGCCAGCTCACCACGAACAGGGGAGGATGGCTACACCTTC.